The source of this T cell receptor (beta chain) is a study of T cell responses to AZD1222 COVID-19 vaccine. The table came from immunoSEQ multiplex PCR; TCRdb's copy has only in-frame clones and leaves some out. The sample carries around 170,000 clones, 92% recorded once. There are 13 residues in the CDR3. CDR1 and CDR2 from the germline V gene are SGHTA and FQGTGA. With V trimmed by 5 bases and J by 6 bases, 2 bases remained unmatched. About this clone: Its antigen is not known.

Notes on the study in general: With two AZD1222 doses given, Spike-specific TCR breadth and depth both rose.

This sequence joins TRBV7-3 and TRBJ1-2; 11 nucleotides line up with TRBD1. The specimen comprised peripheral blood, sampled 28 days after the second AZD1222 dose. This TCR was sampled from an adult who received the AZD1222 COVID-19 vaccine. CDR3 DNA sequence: TGTGCCAGCAGCGGGACAGGGGGAAATGGCTACACCTTC. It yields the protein CASSGTGGNGYTF.